This TCR beta chain comes out of a study of Graves' ophthalmopathy and Graves' hyperthyroidism. A note on this clonotype: Its target is not known.

Participants with hyperthyroidism, aged 18 to 65, were newly diagnosed with under 2 months' duration. The PBMCs used were ones drawn from 7.5 to 10 ml of fresh peripheral blood. Whole-study results and caveats: Its predictions of ophthalmopathy progression gave the model around 71% sensitivity and almost 75% specificity.

Amplification targeted the TCR beta CDR3 regions, with RNA transcripts as the source material. First-round RT-PCR employed HTBI primers, with a second-round multiplex PCR after it. MiXCR, run by TCRdb on the multiplex PCR reads, gives a single entry per CDR3 protein. The sample lists about 39,000 distinct CDR3 sequences; approximately 50% were seen once. Sample: peripheral blood. This sequence was found in an adult woman with stable Graves' hyperthyroidism.

The CDR3 nucleotides read TGTGCCAGCAGCTCCGATAGCGGGAGTGGTCAAGAGACCCAGTACTTC. Translation gives CASSSDSGSGQETQYF. The chain couples TRBV7-9 to TRBJ2-5; 9 nucleotides line up with TRBD2. V lost 4 bases to trimming and J lost 2 bases; unmatched junction nucleotides: 8. This CDR3 contains 16 residues. Germline V gene lookup returns CDR1 SEHNR and CDR2 FQNEAQ (reference sequence).